These 25 T cell receptor beta chains came from one sample sequenced in a study of monozygotic twins with inflammatory bowel disease. Reanalyzing the 5' RACE reads, TCRdb keeps one entry per CDR3 protein, without DNA. This table lists around 380,000 distinct CDR3 sequences. The material sequenced was blood. The receptors stem from a human donor with ulcerative colitis or Crohn's disease, or a healthy co-twin of an affected twin (not recorded which).

The chain employs TRBV5-6 and TRBJ2-5; as DNA is missing, the TRBD1 call by TCRdb cannot be tested. Per the germline V gene, CDR1 is SGHDT and CDR2 is YYEEEE. The CDR3 sequence is 13 residues long. CDR3 region: CASSLKGVETQYF.

V usage is TRBV5-1 and J usage is TRBJ2-3; with no DNA, the TCRdb D assignment of TRBD2 cannot be verified. CDR3 size: 16 residues. Germline CDR1 reads SGHRS; CDR2 reads YFSETQ. CDR3: CASSALGGPGTDTQYF.

The V gene is TRBV20-1, the J gene TRBJ1-5; the D gene TCRdb calls, TRBD1, cannot be checked with no DNA. CDR1 and CDR2 (germline): DFQATT, SNEGSKA (reference sequence). The CDR3 is made up of 13 amino acids. CDR3 in amino acids: CSASPIPGQPQHF.

The chain couples TRBV3-1 to TRBJ1-2; the TRBD1 assignment by TCRdb is unverifiable without DNA. Germline V gene lookup returns CDR1 LGHDT and CDR2 YNNKEL (reference sequence). The CDR3 totals 15 residues. The CDR3 region is CASSPGTAIPYGYTF.

The V gene is TRBV2, the J gene TRBJ2-7; the TRBD1 assignment by TCRdb is unverifiable without DNA. This CDR3 is 15 amino acids long. Looked up from germline, CDR1 is SNHLY and CDR2 is FYNNEI. CDR3 residues: CASRAPGQGTYEQYF. Variable domain in full (rest from reference TRBV2 and TRBJ2-7): EPEVTQTPSHQVTQMGQEVILRCVPISNHLYFYWYRQILGQKVEFLVSFYNNEISEKSEIFDDQFSVERPDGSNFTLKIRSTKLEDSAMYFCASRAPGQGTYEQYFGPGTRLTVT.

This rearrangement joins TRBV29-1 to TRBJ1-1. Germline V gives CDR1 SQVTM, CDR2 ANQGSEA. The CDR3 has 17 amino acids. CDR3 loop: CSVEDRNGLKRDTEAFF.

The chain links TRBV5-1 to TRBJ2-3; the D call of TRBD2 rests on TCRdb alone, since no DNA is present to check it. The germline CDR1 and CDR2 sequences are SGHRS and YFSETQ. The CDR3 runs to 22 residues. Here the CDR3 reads CASSPGLAGGPGGLQSTDTQYF. Together with reference TRBV5-1 and TRBJ2-3, the CDR3 gives the full variable domain: KAGVTQTPRYLIKTRGQQVTLSCSPISGHRSVSWYQQTPGQGLQFLFEYFSETQRNKGNFPGRFSGRQFSNSRSEMNVSTLELGDSALYLCASSPGLAGGPGGLQSTDTQYFGPGTRLTVL.

The chain recombines TRBV11-2 with TRBJ2-2; the TCRdb call, TRBD1, lacks DNA for checking. This CDR3 contains 15 residues. Germline V CDR1 and CDR2: SGHAT, FQNNGV. CDR3 loop: CASSRGRVGTGELFF. The variable domain in full, completed from reference TRBV11-2 and TRBJ2-2, reads EAGVAQSPRYKIIEKRQSVAFWCNPISGHATLYWYQQILGQGPKLLIQFQNNGVVDDSQLPKDRFSAERLKGVDSTLKIQPAKLEDSAVYLCASSRGRVGTGELFFGEGSRLTVL.

V and J are TRBV27 and TRBJ2-2. The CDR3 spans 14 residues. The germline V gene has CDR1 MNHEY and CDR2 SMNVEV (reference sequence). The CDR3 reads CASRLRQNTGELFF.

V gene TRBV20-1 combines with J gene TRBJ2-1; absent DNA, TCRdb's TRBD1 call cannot be checked. The V gene's germline CDR1 is DFQATT and CDR2 SNEGSKA (reference sequence). The CDR3 sequence is 16 residues long. CDR3 sequence: CSAKAPLVPDPNEQFF.

The V call is TRBV5-1, the J call TRBJ2-7; TCRdb lists TRBD1, though no DNA is available to test this call. The CDR3 consists of 15 residues. Germline V CDR1 and CDR2: SGHRS, YFSETQ. CDR3 in amino acids: CASSLKGDSSYEQYF.

The chain is built from TRBV7-3 and TRBJ2-5; TCRdb's D call of TRBD1 is untestable without DNA. The CDR3 length is 16 residues. CDR1 is SGHTA, CDR2 FQGTGA, per germline. The CDR3 region is CARRSPDRGRRETQYF.

The chain combines TRBV6-2 or TRBV6-3 with TRBJ1-1. CDR3 size: 14 residues. CDR1 MNHEY and CDR2 SVGEGT come from the germline V gene. CDR3 region: CASSYSKGLAEAFF.

The chain carries TRBV7-9 and TRBJ1-1. Germline CDR1 is SEHNR and CDR2 is FQNEAQ (reference sequence). The CDR3 totals 16 residues. Here the CDR3 reads CASSLGLTPTNTEAFF.

The chain combines TRBV28 with TRBJ2-1; the D gene TCRdb calls, TRBD1, cannot be checked with no DNA. CDR1 is MDHEN, CDR2 SYDVKM, per germline. The CDR3 is 15 residues long. The CDR3 loop is CASSLGGAGYNEQFF.

V is TRBV27 and J is TRBJ2-5. The germline V gene encodes CDR1 MNHEY and CDR2 SMNVEV (reference sequence). The CDR3 runs to 13 residues. The CDR3 sequence: CASSSSEKETQYF.

CDR3: CASRLAENNEQFF. The genes are TRBV2 and TRBJ2-1; TCRdb proposes TRBD2, but this gene call is untestable without DNA. Germline lookup yields CDR1 SNHLY and CDR2 FYNNEI. This CDR3 is built from 13 residues.

This rearrangement joins TRBV18 to TRBJ2-7. From germline, CDR1 is KGHSH and CDR2 LQKENI. There are 12 residues in the CDR3. CDR3 loop: CASSPRNGEQYF. Drawing the rest from reference TRBV18 and TRBJ2-7, the complete variable domain is NAGVMQNPRHLVRRRGQEARLRCSPMKGHSHVYWYRQLPEEGLKFMVYLQKENIIDESGMPKERFSAEFPKEGPSILRIQQVVRGDSAAYFCASSPRNGEQYFGPGTRLTVT.

This chain joins TRBV7-9 and TRBJ1-2; TCRdb's assignment of TRBD1 cannot be checked, as there is no DNA. This CDR3 has 15 residues. Germline assignment: CDR1 SEHNR and CDR2 FQNEAQ (reference sequence). Here the CDR3 reads CASSNRDRAIHGYTF.

The chain employs TRBV29-1 and TRBJ1-2; TCRdb outputs TRBD1, but without DNA this stays unchecked. Germline CDR1 SQVTM, CDR2 ANQGSEA. The CDR3 is 14 residues long. CDR3: CSVAYSGTGGGYTF.

The chain uses TRBV5-1 and TRBJ2-5; the TRBD1 assignment by TCRdb is unverifiable without DNA. CDR1 and CDR2 from the germline V gene are SGHRS and YFSETQ. The CDR3 sequence is 15 residues long. The CDR3 loop reads CASSGQGGPQETQYF.

The V gene is TRBV7-4, the J gene TRBJ1-4; the D call of TRBD1 rests on TCRdb alone, since no DNA is present to check it. CDR1 and CDR2 (germline): SGHVT, SQSDAQ. The CDR3 contains 16 residues. CDR3 residues: CASSTQGDLTHEKLFF.

This chain uses TRBV5-1 with TRBJ2-7; TCRdb's assignment of TRBD1 cannot be checked, as there is no DNA. The CDR3 length is 16 residues. Germline V gene sequence: CDR1 SGHRS, CDR2 YFSETQ. CDR3 protein: CASSPSTGILSYEQYF.

The rearrangement links TRBV5-1 to TRBJ2-3. In germline, CDR1 is SGHRS, CDR2 YFSETQ. This CDR3 has 14 residues. CDR3 sequence reads: CASSNRHPIDTQYF.

The V call is TRBV28, the J call TRBJ1-1. In germline, CDR1 is MDHEN, CDR2 SYDVKM. This CDR3 region has 11 residues. The CDR3 here is CASCVGDIAFF.